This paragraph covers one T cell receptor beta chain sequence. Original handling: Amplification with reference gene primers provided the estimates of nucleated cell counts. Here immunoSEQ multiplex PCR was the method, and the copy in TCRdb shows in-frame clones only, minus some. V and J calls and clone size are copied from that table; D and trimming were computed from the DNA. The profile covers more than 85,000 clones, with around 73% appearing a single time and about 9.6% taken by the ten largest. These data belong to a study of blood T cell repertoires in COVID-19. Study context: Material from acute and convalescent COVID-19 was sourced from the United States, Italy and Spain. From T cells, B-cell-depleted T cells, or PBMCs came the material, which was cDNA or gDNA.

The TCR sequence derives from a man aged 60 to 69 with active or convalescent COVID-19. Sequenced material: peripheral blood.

This CDR3 reads CASSRTGKAYEQYF. CDR3 nucleotide sequence: TGTGCCAGCTCCCGGACAGGGAAAGCCTACGAGCAGTACTTC. This chain joins TRBV28 and TRBJ2-7; 8 bases match TRBD1. With 8 bases clipped from V and 2 bases from J, the junction kept 8 bases outside the gene matches. CDR1 MDHEN and CDR2 SYDVKM come from the germline V gene. The CDR3 contains 14 residues.